This TCR beta chain came from a study of T cells after yellow fever vaccination. Findings and caveats of the study: FACS-sorted repertoires could contain abundant clonotypes contaminating from the bulk population. At around 95% for CD4 and 88% for CD8, most primary-vaccination clones showed up again after the booster.

Between the trimmed V and J ends, which lost 4 bases and 10 bases, there was a span of 11 bases. Germline loops: CDR1 MGHDK, CDR2 SYGVNS. This CDR3 has 13 residues. TCRdb itself ran the 5' RACE reads through MiXCR, one entry per CDR3 protein. This table holds under 600,000 distinct CDR3 sequences, 21% found once. Of note for this clonotype: As yet, its antigen is unknown.

The clonotype originates from a man between 18 and 35 years old who received the YFV17D yellow fever vaccine. The sequences come from PBMCs, collected more than 20 days after the first yellow fever vaccination. The chain recombines TRBV25-1 with TRBJ1-6, with D possibly matching TRBD1 (5 bases). The chain's CDR3 is CASSGIGDSPLHF. The CDR3 coding sequence is TGTGCCAGCAGTGGTATAGGGGACTCACCCCTCCACTTT.